This T cell receptor (beta chain) was identified in a study of neurological immune-mediated disorders. TCRdb fed the 5' RACE reads into MiXCR, producing one record per CDR3 protein. The table has around 30,000 distinct CDR3 sequences, approximately 4.2% seen once; the top ten hold roughly 23%. Findings and limits, study-wide: Multiple sclerosis patients had less TCR clonal expansion than even healthy controls, unlike HTLV-1-associated myelopathy.

Volunteers from a blood bank in Maryland, USA, constituted the healthy controls. This clonotype was seen ten or more times. Antigen specificity is unknown. Sequencing was performed on PBMCs. The receptor was isolated from a man aged 18 to 30 in good health.

The CDR3 DNA follows: TGTGCCAGCAGCTTAGCGCTCGGACAGAACACTGAAGCTTTCTTT. Its protein product is CASSLALGQNTEAFF. The chain links TRBV7-9 to TRBJ1-1, with D possibly TRBD1 on 5 matching bases. The length of the CDR3 is 15 residues. The V end was cut by 0 bases, the J end by 1 base, with 9 bases between. Per germline, CDR1 SEHNR and CDR2 FQNEAQ (reference sequence).